These 13 T cell receptor beta chains originate from one sample sequenced in a study of Ad26.COV2.S vaccination and SARS-CoV-2 variants. Treatment indicated: about 20 received Ad26.COV2.S at low or high dose, single or two shots; several received placebo; per-sample allocation not given. The study sampled participants on day 63 after the first vaccine or placebo injection. Repertoires were generated with immunoSEQ multiplex PCR, while TCRdb's copy carries only in-frame clones and drops some. The sample has about 680,000 clones; more than 70% are singletons. The material was peripheral blood, obtained in a trial of Ad26.COV2.S vaccine versus placebo. These receptors were obtained from a person between 18 and 65 years old who received the Ad26.COV2.S COVID-19 vaccine or a placebo.

This clone was observed a handful of times. The J gene is TRBJ2-5, the V gene TRBV5-5; 11 bases fit TRBD2. The CDR3 spans 17 residues. With V trimmed by 2 bases and J by 5 bases, 11 bases remained unmatched. CDR1 is SGHKS and CDR2 is YYEKEE in the germline V gene (reference sequence). CDR3 amino acids: CASSFGLAGGSWETQYF. CDR3 sequence (DNA): TGTGCCAGCAGCTTTGGGCTAGCGGGAGGTTCGTGGGAGACCCAGTACTTC.

This clone was observed a few times. This chain joins TRBV3-1 (or the pseudogene TRBV3-2) and TRBJ2-7; D is ambiguous. The CDR3 is made up of 12 amino acids. The V and J ends lost 4 bases and 3 bases respectively, with 7 bases between them. Per germline, CDR1 LGHDT and CDR2 YNNKEL (reference sequence). CDR3 sequence (DNA): TGTGCCAGCAGCCTAACATTCTACGAGCAGTACTTC. Amino acids: CASSLTFYEQYF.

The chain couples TRBV28 to TRBJ1-1; D is unresolved. The V gene lost 5 bases and the J gene lost 5 bases, with 9 bases spanning the gap. The CDR3 totals 12 residues. Germline values: CDR1 MDHEN, CDR2 SYDVKM. CDR3 protein: CASSPEGTEAFF. CDR3 bases: TGTGCCAGCAGTCCAGAAGGAACTGAAGCTTTCTTT.

This rearrangement joins TRBV5-8 to TRBJ2-3; D not certain. The V gene's germline CDR1 is SGHTS and CDR2 YDEGEE. This CDR3 has 13 amino acids. The V and J ends lost 2 bases and 6 bases respectively, with 10 bases between them. The CDR3 region has the DNA TGTGCCAGCAGCTTATCGGATTGGGATACGCAGTATTTT. Its protein is CASSLSDWDTQYF.

CDR3 DNA: TGTGCCAGCAGCCCCGACAGGGTCCAGCAGTACTTC. Protein: CASSPDRVQQYF. The chain recombines TRBV11-3 with TRBJ2-7; 7 nucleotides match TRBD1. J was trimmed by 8 bases and V by 5 bases; bases with no gene match: 6. Germline V gene lookup returns CDR1 SGHNT and CDR2 YENEEA. CDR3 length equals 12 residues.

The chain joins TRBV19 to TRBJ2-7; 14 bases match TRBD2. CDR1 and CDR2 from the germline V gene are LNHDA and SQIVND (reference sequence). The trim removed 3 bases at V and 2 bases at J, leaving 3 bases unmatched. The length of the CDR3 is 16 residues. CDR3 loop: CASSMGLAGEAYEQYF. The CDR3, as DNA: TGTGCCAGTAGTATGGGACTAGCGGGAGAAGCCTACGAGCAGTACTTC.

There are a few counts of this clone. V is TRBV12-3 or TRBV12-4 and J is TRBJ2-6, with D unclear. Deletions cut 6 bases from V and 2 bases from J, with 5 bases between. The length of the CDR3 is 13 residues. This CDR3 reads CASRPTGANVLTF. In DNA, the CDR3 is TGTGCCAGCAGACCAACTGGGGCCAACGTCCTGACTTTC.

The V and J genes are TRBV4-2 and TRBJ2-2; the D is unclear. This CDR3 has 16 amino acids. The germline V and J ends were trimmed by 0 bases and 2 bases, with 10 bases remaining between them. Germline lookup yields CDR1 LGHNA and CDR2 YNFKEQ. The CDR3 DNA reads TGTGCCAGCAGCCAAGACCCCAGCGCAAACACCGGGGAGCTGTTTTTT. Translation: CASSQDPSANTGELFF.

The V gene is TRBV5-4, the J gene TRBJ1-1, with 10 nucleotides matching TRBD1. CDR3 size: 14 residues. The ends lost 4 bases at V and 3 bases at J; junction bases unmatched: 3. Per germline, CDR1 SGHNT and CDR2 YYREEE (reference sequence). CDR3 DNA: TGTGCCAGCAGCAAAGGACAGGGGGACACTGAAGCTTTCTTT. Translating gives CASSKGQGDTEAFF.

CDR3 sequence: CSVRDSYGYTF. In DNA, the CDR3 is TGCAGCGTCAGGGACAGCTATGGCTACACCTTC. This rearrangement joins TRBV29-1 to TRBJ1-2; 7 nucleotides match TRBD1. The V gene's germline CDR1 is SQVTM and CDR2 ANQGSEA. CDR3 length: 11 residues. Unmatched junction bases numbered 2, after V lost 6 bases and J lost 4 bases.

The chain carries TRBV10-3 and TRBJ2-7, with 9 positions matching TRBD1. CDR1 and CDR2 from the germline V gene are ENHRY and SYGVKD. V dropped 10 bases and J dropped 4; count of bases not matched to a gene: 8. This CDR3 has 13 amino acids. The DNA of the CDR3 is TGTGCCACCACAGGGGGCGCATTATACGAGCAGTACTTC. The encoded protein is CATTGGALYEQYF.

V usage is TRBV7-2 and J usage is TRBJ2-3; D might be TRBD1 or TRBD2, each matching 5 bases. Germline V gene sequence: CDR1 SGHTA, CDR2 FQGNSA. V was cut by 4 bases and J by 2 bases, with 16 bases left in between. The CDR3 extends over 16 amino acids. This chain's CDR3 is CASSSSSGTITDTQYF. The DNA of the CDR3 is TGTGCCAGCAGCTCCTCCTCCGGGACCATCACAGATACGCAGTATTTT.

With respect to this clone: Other DNA sequences in the sample encode the same CDR3. V and J are TRBV6-5 and TRBJ1-1, with unresolved D. Germline V gene data show CDR1 as MNHEY and CDR2 as SVGAGI. Trimming left V 0 bases short and J 0 bases short, with 5 bases between. The CDR3 is made up of 14 amino acids. CDR3 nucleotides: TGTGCCAGCAGTTACTCCAGCATGAACACTGAAGCTTTCTTT. Translating gives CASSYSSMNTEAFF.